Listed below are T cell receptor beta chains from one sample, sequenced in a study of cytomegalovirus exposure and HLA in healthy donors. Method: immunoSEQ multiplex PCR; TCRdb's copy keeps in-frame clones and lacks some. The sample shows 140,000 to 150,000 clones, about 94% of them seen only once. Sequenced sample: PBMCs. All receptors derive from a man between 18 and 29 years old in good health and CMV-seropositive. Both conserved end residues are part of each CDR3.

J,V,CDR3
TRBJ2-2,TRBV4-1,CASSSGTGETGELFF
TRBJ2-7,TRBV27,CASSLGQGPYEQYF
TRBJ2-7,TRBV19,CASSPRTSGYEQYF
TRBJ2-1,TRBV28,CASSLLGQGVHEQFF
TRBJ2-1,TRBV29-1,CSVETGGSYNEQFF
TRBJ2-1,TRBV30,CAWDGAAVGNEQFF
TRBJ2-6,TRBV6-5,CASSYRFFGANVLTF
TRBJ1-1,TRBV6-1,CASKGGHPSEAFF
TRBJ2-1,TRBV7-9,CASSSPSGSIDEQFF
TRBJ2-3,TRBV19,CASSIRYTDTQYF
TRBJ2-5,TRBV10-3,CAISDGQQAKTQYF
TRBJ1-2,TRBV7-9,CASSFGWVGGYTF
TRBJ2-1,TRBV5-4,CASSAKQGGSYNEQFF
TRBJ1-5,TRBV30,CAWRTADQQPNQPQHF
TRBJ2-3,TRBV7-9,CASSPGLAGTSTDTQYF
TRBJ1-5,TRBV28,CASSLLQGNQPQHF
TRBJ2-7,TRBV5-6,CASSLGLALSYEQYF
TRBJ2-1,TRBV7-9,CASSDPGQGAREQFF
TRBJ1-2,TRBV29-1,CSVLQGSSYGYTF
TRBJ2-3,TRBV6-4,CASSDVLTGDTDTQYF
TRBJ2-7,TRBV2,CASSAGGNYGQYF
TRBJ2-3,TRBV28,CASSWGGGRADTQYF
TRBJ1-6,TRBV30,CAWSFEGTLHF
TRBJ1-2,TRBV25-1,CASSEADTSGYTF
TRBJ1-1,TRBV6-5,CASSPGTGVTEAFF
TRBJ1-1,TRBV5-1,CASSGTGAWNTEAFF
TRBJ2-2,TRBV7-9,CASSLINRGANTGELFF
TRBJ1-1,TRBV2,CASSGREAFF
TRBJ2-2,TRBV4-1,CASSQLNRVANTGELFF
TRBJ2-5,TRBV7-2,CASSERGIETQYF
TRBJ2-1,TRBV29-1,CSVEAFPPGEPYNEQFF